This T cell receptor beta chain was identified in a study of blood T cells in healthy people across ages. The CDR3 contains 17 residues. CDR1 is SGHDT, CDR2 YYEEEE, per germline. With V trimmed by 0 bases and J by 4 bases, 11 bases remained unmatched. The second PCR ran 7 to 11 cycles with a sample-barcoded 5' primer and J-beta primers. TCRdb fed the 5' RACE reads into MiXCR, producing one record per CDR3 protein. This table holds about 1 million distinct CDR3 sequences, 40% to 50% found once. This clonotype was sampled from a woman aged 55-75 years in good health. The sequenced sample was blood. J is TRBJ2-7 and V is TRBV5-6; 9 bases align to TRBD1. CDR3 amino acids: CASSLGRQGGYAYEQYF. The CDR3 bases are TGTGCCAGCAGCTTGGGGCGACAGGGGGGTTACGCGTACGAGCAGTACTTC.